The present T cell receptor (beta chain) was sequenced within a study of T cell repertoires in cytomegalovirus infection. One entry per CDR3 protein, called by TCRdb with MiXCR from the reads. In the table there are roughly 160,000 distinct CDR3 sequences, approximately 21% of which are singletons. About this clonotype itself: No antigen is known for it.

The trim removed 5 bases at V and 0 bases at J, leaving 7 bases unmatched. The CDR3 has 17 amino acids. The germline gives CDR1 SGHVS, CDR2 FNYEAQ. The sample consisted of CD8+ T cells from cultured PBMCs, taken from culture after CMV antigen stimulation. The source is a human donor in good health (CMV status not recorded). Some clones in this sample may be carry-over from other donors' samples. The chain combines TRBV7-6 with TRBJ2-1; 10 nucleotides line up with TRBD2. The CDR3 reads CASSPLAGASSYNEQFF. The CDR3 nucleotides are TGTGCCAGCAGCCCTCTAGCGGGGGCGAGCTCCTACAATGAGCAGTTCTTC.